The present T cell receptor (beta chain) was sequenced within a study of cytomegalovirus exposure and HLA in healthy donors. Study information: Among some 400 genotyped donors, around 77% fell in the Caucasian-associated ancestry cluster.

The CDR3 runs 16 residues. Trimming cost V 5 bases and J 1 base, with 15 bases left between them. Germline-derived CDR1 and CDR2 are LNHDA and SQIVND (reference sequence). Findings of the study overall: Later on, an analysis showed TCR association rates differing by HLA locus, with DRB1 the most and HLA-C the fewest. Most CMV-associated TCR beta chains were later found to appear HLA-restricted. The listing of 150 to 200 TCR beta chains classed them as cytomegalovirus-associated.

This PCR relied on a set of 60 Vbeta primers and 13 Jbeta primers. Assay: immunoSEQ multiplex PCR; the TCRdb copy retains only in-frame clones and omits some. The table includes some 150,000 clones, 62% detected once. Note on this clone: The antigen remains undetermined.

The receptor was isolated from a man in his forties in good health and CMV-seronegative. The sequenced material came from PBMCs. This rearrangement joins TRBV19 to TRBJ2-4, with D perhaps matching TRBD1 (5 bases). CDR3 region: CASSGLPGAAKNIQYF. CDR3 DNA: TGTGCCAGTAGTGGCCTACCTGGGGCGGCCAAAAACATTCAGTACTTC.